Below, 30 T cell receptor beta chains from the same sample are listed, as sequenced in a study of OX40 agonist ivuxolimab in advanced cancers. TCRdb's table, derived via immunoSEQ multiplex PCR, lists solely in-frame clones and lacks some. Found here are around 50,000 clones, roughly 90% of them singletons; the top ten hold roughly 31%. The source material was CD4+ or CD8+ T cells sorted from blood, sampled in a trial of the OX40 agonist ivuxolimab. These receptors all stem from an adult with an advanced solid tumor such as melanoma, head and neck, liver or kidney cancer.

V and J are TRBV9 and TRBJ1-1; D call uncertain. CDR1 and CDR2 from the germline V gene are SGDLS and YYNGEE. Between the trimmed V and J ends, which lost 4 bases and 7 bases, there was a span of 14 bases. This CDR3 is 13 amino acids long. The CDR3 sequence is CASSPRGGFEAFF. In nucleotides, the CDR3 is TGTGCCAGCAGCCCCCGGGGAGGGTTTGAAGCTTTCTTT.

V and J are TRBV7-6 and TRBJ2-7; D may be TRBD2 (5 bases). Trimming cost V 0 bases and J 7 bases, with 7 bases left between them. The CDR3 has 12 amino acids. Per germline, CDR1 SGHVS and CDR2 FNYEAQ. The CDR3 sequence is CASSLAGEEQYF. DNA for the CDR3: TGTGCCAGCAGCTTAGCGGGAGAGGAGCAGTACTTC.

The rearrangement uses TRBV7-6 and TRBJ2-1, with D possibly TRBD2 on 7 matching bases. V was clipped by 1 base and J by 10 bases, with 20 bases between them. Germline V gene lookup returns CDR1 SGHVS and CDR2 FNYEAQ. The CDR3 is made up of 16 amino acids. The CDR3 loop is CASSLVGGAFVTEQFF. CDR3 DNA sequence: TGTGCCAGCAGCTTAGTTGGGGGGGCCTTCGTGACGGAGCAGTTCTTC.

The CDR3: CASNWKDSPGDVQYF. CDR3 in DNA: TGTGCCAGCAATTGGAAAGACAGCCCGGGTGATGTGCAGTACTTC. This chain uses TRBV2 with TRBJ2-7; TRBD1 might be the D (5 bases). With 7 bases removed from V and 9 bases from J, the gap between germline ends came to 25 bases. From germline, CDR1 is SNHLY and CDR2 FYNNEI. The CDR3 runs to 15 residues.

The genes are TRBV19 and TRBJ1-5; D is possibly TRBD1 (6 bases). CDR3 length: 18 amino acids. Between the trimmed V and J ends, which lost 2 bases and 0 bases, there was a span of 17 bases. Germline CDR1 and CDR2: LNHDA and SQIVND (reference sequence). CDR3 sequence reads: CASSIFGDRQYSNQPQHF. Here the CDR3 DNA reads TGTGCCAGTAGTATATTCGGTGACAGGCAGTATAGCAATCAGCCCCAGCATTTT.

The chain couples TRBV7-9 to TRBJ1-1; no definite D call. Germline CDR1 SEHNR, CDR2 FQNEAQ (reference sequence). This CDR3 region has 14 residues. Trimming pared 1 base from V and 7 bases from J, leaving 13 bases between. CDR3 nucleotide sequence: TGTGCCAGCAGCTTAGACCCCCGAGCCGGTGAAGCTTTCTTT. Translating gives CASSLDPRAGEAFF.

The chain employs TRBV2 and TRBJ1-1; unclear D gene. The CDR3 extends over 16 amino acids. The germline V gene has CDR1 SNHLY and CDR2 FYNNEI. Between the trimmed V and J ends, which lost 1 base and 1 base, there was a span of 13 bases. CDR3 sequence reads: CASSEERGHWNTEAFF. The CDR3 nucleotides read TGTGCCAGCAGTGAAGAAAGAGGGCACTGGAACACTGAAGCTTTCTTT. The whole variable domain, filled in from reference TRBV2 and TRBJ1-1, reads EPEVTQTPSHQVTQMGQEVILRCVPISNHLYFYWYRQILGQKVEFLVSFYNNEISEKSEIFDDQFSVERPDGSNFTLKIRSTKLEDSAMYFCASSEERGHWNTEAFFGQGTRLTVV.

V usage is TRBV6-1 and J usage is TRBJ2-2; D ambiguous. The V gene lost 3 bases and the J gene lost 9 bases, with 5 bases spanning the gap. CDR1 and CDR2 (germline): MNHNS, SASEGT. This CDR3 is 11 amino acids long. This CDR3 is CASSEGWELFF. The CDR3 bases are TGTGCCAGCAGTGAGGGATGGGAGCTGTTTTTT.

This sequence joins TRBV19 and TRBJ1-2, with D possibly being TRBD1 (5 bases). The CDR3 runs 16 residues. Germline CDR1 LNHDA, CDR2 SQIVND (reference sequence). Between the trimmed V and J ends, which lost 8 bases and 8 bases, there was a span of 27 bases. The CDR3 sequence: CASDASEGRIIGGYTF. CDR3 nucleotides: TGTGCCAGTGATGCCTCGGAGGGACGGATAATCGGCGGCTACACCTTC.

The V gene is TRBV5-4, the J gene TRBJ2-7; 9 nucleotides match TRBD2. The CDR3 is 15 amino acids. The junction had 7 bases not matched to a gene; V was cut back by 4 bases and J by 2 bases. The germline CDR1 and CDR2 sequences are SGHNT and YYREEE (reference sequence). The CDR3 DNA follows: TGTGCCAGCAGCAGTAGCGGGAGAGAAACCTACGAGCAGTACTTC. Translation gives CASSSSGRETYEQYF.

This clone was seen once. The chain joins TRBV13 to TRBJ2-5; D is unclear. V shed 2 bases and J shed 1 base, with 5 bases lying between them. Germline V gene lookup returns CDR1 PRHDT and CDR2 FYEKMQ (reference sequence). There are 13 residues in the CDR3. DNA for the CDR3: TGTGCCAGCAGCTTACGAACCCAAGAGACCCAGTACTTC. Translation gives CASSLRTQETQYF.

This chain uses TRBV5-5 with TRBJ2-7, with a tentative D call TRBD2 (6 bases). Germline V gene lookup returns CDR1 SGHKS and CDR2 YYEKEE (reference sequence). The CDR3 runs 15 residues. V gave up 1 base and J gave up 0 bases, with 11 bases separating them. The CDR3 sequence: CASSLFRGTSYEQYF. CDR3 nucleotide sequence: TGTGCCAGCAGCTTGTTCCGGGGGACCTCCTACGAGCAGTACTTC.

The chain couples TRBV27 to TRBJ2-5, with 10 positions matching TRBD2. The last part of the DNA fits TRBJ2-7 better; the J call may be wrong. From germline, CDR1 is MNHEY and CDR2 SMNVEV (reference sequence). The CDR3 is 15 residues long. The CDR3 sequence is CASSQRTSGPYEQYF. The CDR3 region has the DNA TGTGCCAGCAGTCAGAGGACTAGCGGACCTTACGAGCAGTACTTC.

V is TRBV6-4 and J is TRBJ2-1, with D possibly being TRBD2 (7 bases). The V gene's germline CDR1 is MRHNA and CDR2 SNTAGT. V gave up 4 bases and J gave up 4 bases, with 14 bases separating them. The CDR3 is 15 residues long. The CDR3 protein is CASSVRGGAYNEQFF. The CDR3 DNA reads as TGTGCCAGCAGTGTAAGAGGGGGGGCTTACAATGAGCAGTTCTTC.

V is TRBV19 and J is TRBJ2-3; TRBD2 aligns across 8 bases. CDR3 length: 15 amino acids. With 1 base clipped from V and 4 bases from J, the junction kept 4 bases outside the gene matches. Germline V CDR1 and CDR2: LNHDA, SQIVND (reference sequence). CDR3 region: CASSIATGGPDTQYF. CDR3 in DNA: TGTGCCAGTAGTATAGCCACGGGAGGGCCAGATACGCAGTATTTT.

The CDR3 loop reads CASSSDRGYEQFF. The CDR3 nucleotides read TGCGCCAGCAGTTCGGACAGGGGTTATGAGCAGTTCTTC. The gene calls are TRBV10-1 and TRBJ2-1; 9 bases align to TRBD1. The CDR3 has 13 amino acids. Per germline, CDR1 WNHNN and CDR2 SYGVQD (reference sequence). Unmatched junction bases numbered 4, after V lost 5 bases and J lost 8 bases.

This chain joins TRBV7-2 and TRBJ2-3; 7 nucleotides match TRBD2. The CDR3 runs 16 residues. After removal of 1 base from V and 2 bases from J, the junction contained 6 bases not matched to a gene. Germline-derived CDR1 and CDR2 are SGHTA and FQGNSA. CDR3 sequence (DNA): TGTGCCAGCAGCTTAGGCCCTAGCGGTTCCACAGATACGCAGTATTTT. This sequence encodes CASSLGPSGSTDTQYF. Supplemented by reference TRBV7-2 and TRBJ2-3, the full variable domain reads GAGVSQSPSNKVTEKGKDVELRCDPISGHTALYWYRQSLGQGLEFLIYFQGNSAPDKSGLPSDRFSAERTGGSVSTLTIQRTQQEDSAVYLCASSLGPSGSTDTQYFGPGTRLTVL.

The gene calls are TRBV7-3 and TRBJ2-4, with no clear D. The V and J ends lost 4 bases and 2 bases respectively, with 21 bases between them. CDR3 length: 18 amino acids. CDR1 is SGHTA and CDR2 is FQGTGA in the germline V gene. CDR3 DNA: TGTGCCAGCAGCTACACGAAGCTGTCAAAAGGATCCAAAAACATTCAGTACTTC. Its protein is CASSYTKLSKGSKNIQYF. Filled out from reference TRBV7-3 and TRBJ2-4, the complete variable domain reads GAGVSQTPSNKVTEKGKYVELRCDPISGHTALYWYRQSLGQGPEFLIYFQGTGAADDSGLPNDRFFAVRPEGSVSTLKIQRTERGDSAVYLCASSYTKLSKGSKNIQYFGAGTRLSVL.

V usage is TRBV14 and J usage is TRBJ2-3; D is ambiguous. Per the germline V gene, CDR1 is SGHDN and CDR2 is FVKESK. This CDR3 comprises 18 residues. Trimming left V 0 bases short and J 0 bases short, with 16 bases between. The CDR3 DNA sequence: TGTGCCAGCAGCCAAGATCTCGTAAGTGGATCTAGCACAGATACGCAGTATTTT. As protein: CASSQDLVSGSSTDTQYF.

The chain uses TRBV5-6 and TRBJ2-7, with D unclear. Trimming pared 0 bases from V and 2 bases from J, leaving 3 bases between. The CDR3 is made up of 12 amino acids. Germline lookup yields CDR1 SGHDT and CDR2 YYEEEE. The CDR3 DNA reads TGTGCCAGCAGCTTGGAGGCCTACGAGCAGTACTTC. Its translation is CASSLEAYEQYF.

The V and J genes are TRBV5-8 and TRBJ1-1; D may be TRBD1 (5 bases). Germline CDR1 reads SGHTS; CDR2 reads YDEGEE. The CDR3 covers 15 residues. V dropped 3 bases and J dropped 0 bases, with 12 bases sitting between them. The CDR3 DNA follows: TGTGCCAGCAGCTCCGGGACTGTCATGAACACTGAAGCTTTCTTT. Translation: CASSSGTVMNTEAFF.

The chain recombines TRBV6-5 with TRBJ2-7, with 9 bases aligning to TRBD1. V lost 6 bases and J lost 2; bases outside the gene matches: 5. CDR3 length equals 14 residues. Germline CDR1 is MNHEY and CDR2 is SVGAGI. CDR3 sequence: CASSQGTGPYEQYF. The CDR3 DNA is TGTGCCAGCAGCCAAGGGACAGGGCCCTACGAGCAGTACTTC.

The chain has TRBV19 and TRBJ2-1; TRBD2 is a possible D gene (5 bases). V was cut by 5 bases and J by 2 bases, with 13 bases left in between. Germline V lookup: CDR1 LNHDA, CDR2 SQIVND (reference sequence). The CDR3 loop spans 15 amino acids. CDR3 sequence: CASSPGGLTYNEQFF. CDR3 coding DNA: TGTGCCAGTAGTCCAGGCGGGCTAACCTACAATGAGCAGTTCTTC.

This chain uses TRBV7-9 with TRBJ2-7, with D hard to call. This CDR3 spans 14 amino acids. Germline V CDR1 and CDR2: SEHNR, FQNEAQ (reference sequence). Trimming removed 5 bases at V and 2 bases at J, with 13 bases between. For the CDR3, the DNA is TGTGCCAGCAGCACCTGGGAATCGGCCTACGAGCAGTACTTC. It encodes CASSTWESAYEQYF.

This clone was recorded once. The rearrangement joins TRBV5-6 to TRBJ1-5; D gene uncertain. The CDR3 length is 15 residues. V dropped 1 base and J dropped 0 bases, with 8 bases sitting between them. In germline, CDR1 is SGHDT, CDR2 YYEEEE. The CDR3 bases are TGTGCCAGCAGCTTGAGGGCCCTTAGCAATCAGCCCCAGCATTTT. It codes for CASSLRALSNQPQHF.

The rearrangement uses TRBV19 and TRBJ2-1, with 9 bases lining up with TRBD2. The CDR3 has 16 residues. Germline lookup yields CDR1 LNHDA and CDR2 SQIVND (reference sequence). V dropped 4 bases and J dropped 8; count of bases not matched to a gene: 12. CDR3 bases: TGTGCCAGTAGTAAGACTCGCGGGAGGGCCCTGGATGAGCAGTTCTTC. It is translated as CASSKTRGRALDEQFF. Based on the CDR3 plus reference TRBV19 and TRBJ2-1, the full variable domain is DGGITQSPKYLFRKEGQNVTLSCEQNLNHDAMYWYRQDPGQGLRLIYYSQIVNDFQKGDIAEGYSVSREKKESFPLTVTSAQKNPTAFYLCASSKTRGRALDEQFFGPGTRLTVL.

This clone appeared once. This chain uses TRBV14 with TRBJ2-1; TRBD1 aligns across 7 bases. This CDR3 has 15 residues. J was trimmed by 4 bases and V by 4 bases; bases with no gene match: 7. Germline assignment: CDR1 SGHDN and CDR2 FVKESK. The CDR3 DNA sequence: TGTGCCAGCAGCCCAGGGGGTACGGGTTACAATGAGCAGTTCTTC. Its protein product is CASSPGGTGYNEQFF.

The chain employs TRBV19 and TRBJ1-1; weak D call: TRBD1 (5 bases). The CDR3 is 15 residues long. The V gene's germline CDR1 is LNHDA and CDR2 SQIVND (reference sequence). With 1 base removed from V and 1 base from J, the gap between germline ends came to 10 bases. In DNA, the CDR3 is TGTGCCAGTAGTATAGGTAGCAGGGCGAACACTGAAGCTTTCTTT. Translation: CASSIGSRANTEAFF.

J is TRBJ2-1 and V is TRBV4-2, with D unclear. Germline V gives CDR1 LGHNA, CDR2 YNFKEQ. V was cut by 0 bases and J by 2 bases, with 11 bases left in between. This CDR3 comprises 16 residues. The CDR3 protein is CASSQELPDPYNEQFF. The CDR3 bases are TGTGCCAGCAGCCAAGAGTTACCAGACCCCTACAATGAGCAGTTCTTC.

The CDR3 nucleotides read TGTGCCAGCAGTTACGAAGGTGGCTCCTACAATGAGCAGTTCTTC. This gives the protein CASSYEGGSYNEQFF. This sequence joins TRBV6-5 and TRBJ2-1; D ambiguous. Trimming stripped 2 bases from V and 0 bases from J, with 8 bases between. The germline V gene has CDR1 MNHEY and CDR2 SVGAGI. The CDR3 length is 15 residues.